These T cell receptor beta chains were read from a single sample in a study of Graves' ophthalmopathy and Graves' hyperthyroidism. TCRdb itself ran the multiplex PCR reads through MiXCR, one entry per CDR3 protein. In the table there are just over 400,000 distinct CDR3 sequences, 20% to 25% of which are singletons. The sample comprised peripheral blood. Receptor source: a woman between 18 and 29 years old with stable Graves' hyperthyroidism. Both conserved end residues are part of each CDR3. The order of the fields is J gene, D gene, clone size, V gene, CDR3 DNA, CDR3 protein. A D gene is named only where the DNA matches it firmly. Only part of the rows carry a size: once, few, many, or a class if the clone is expanded.

TRBJ1-5 | - | many | TRBV19 | TGTGCCAGTAGTATATGGGGGGCGACGGGCAATCAGCCCCAGCATTTT | CASSIWGATGNQPQHF
TRBJ1-5 | - | many | TRBV27 | TGTGCCAGCAGTCTAAAGACAGACAATCAGCCCCAGCATTTT | CASSLKTDNQPQHF
TRBJ1-5 | - | many | TRBV6-5 | TGTGCCAGCAGTTACTCGACCAATCAGCCCCAGCATTTT | CASSYSTNQPQHF
TRBJ2-2 | - | many | TRBV20-1 | TGCAGTGCTAGTTCGGGGGGCATCGGGGAGCTGTTTTTT | CSASSGGIGELFF
TRBJ1-1 | - | many | TRBV19 | TGTGCCAGTAGTCCCCCGGGCGGTGAAGCTTTCTTT | CASSPPGGEAFF
TRBJ2-7 | - | - | TRBV27 | TGTGCCAGCAGTTGCCACTGGGATTTCTACGAGCAGTACTTC | CASSCHWDFYEQYF
TRBJ2-7 | TRBD1 | once | TRBV28 | TGTGCCAGCCGGGTCGGGGGGACAGGGGGCTACGAGCAGTACTTC | CASRVGGTGGYEQYF
TRBJ1-1 | - | many | TRBV7-2 | TGTGCCAGCAGCAACAGTGGGGGCTGGACTGAAGCTTTCTTT | CASSNSGGWTEAFF
TRBJ1-5 | - | few | TRBV13 | TGTGCCAGCAGCTTAGGGGGCAGCAGTCAGCCCCAGCATTTT | CASSLGGSSQPQHF
TRBJ1-1 | - | few | TRBV6-5 | TGTGCCAGCAGTTACGGTTCCCTCGAAGCTTTCTTT | CASSYGSLEAFF
TRBJ2-7 | - | many | TRBV12-3/TRBV12-4 | TGTGCCAGCAGACCGACGGACCCGCGTCGGGGCTGGCAGTACTTC | CASRPTDPRRGWQYF
TRBJ1-1 | - | many | TRBV7-9 | TGTGCCAGCAGTTTAGTGGGGAACACTGAAGCTTTCTTT | CASSLVGNTEAFF
TRBJ1-3 | - | - | TRBV6-5 | TGTGCCAGCAGTTACAGCAGGAGGGGAAACACCATATATTTT | CASSYSRRGNTIYF
TRBJ2-7 | TRBD2 | - | TRBV3-1 | TGTGCCAGCAGCCAAGATGGGGCGGGAGCGTGGGAGCAGTACTTC | CASSQDGAGAWEQYF
TRBJ1-2 | - | many | TRBV28 | TGTGCCAGCAGGCCGGGGACGTTTGGTCTAGTGGGCTACACCTTC | CASRPGTFGLVGYTF
TRBJ2-5 | TRBD2 | - | TRBV6-5 | TGTGCCAGCAGTTACGCGGGGGGGGAACAAGAGACCCAGTACTTC | CASSYAGGEQETQYF
TRBJ2-5 | - | many | TRBV10-3 | TGTGCCATCAGTGAGTCGAGGTGGAGGGAAGAGACCCAGTACTTC | CAISESRWREETQYF
TRBJ2-5 | - | - | TRBV4-1 | TGCGCCAGCAGCCTCCGGACTGAGCAAGAGACCCAGTACTTC | CASSLRTEQETQYF
TRBJ1-1 | TRBD1 | many | TRBV6-1 | TGTGCCAGCTCCGACAGGGAGATCACTGAAGCTTTCTTT | CASSDREITEAFF
TRBJ2-6 | - | many | TRBV20-1 | TGCAGTGCTCTTCGGGACTCTGGGGCCAACGTCCTGACTTTC | CSALRDSGANVLTF
TRBJ2-1 | - | few | TRBV6-5 | TGTGCCAGCAGTTACTCTGGCGGAGGTTACAATGAGCAGTTCTTC | CASSYSGGGYNEQFF
TRBJ2-7 | TRBD2 | - | TRBV12-3/TRBV12-4 | TGTGCCAGCAGTTTAAGGCTAGCGGAACCCTACGAGCAGTACTTC | CASSLRLAEPYEQYF
TRBJ1-1 | - | many | TRBV30 | TGTGCCGGGGGGACGGGCAGCATTCACACTGAAGCTTTCTTT | CAGGTGSIHTEAFF
TRBJ1-1 | - | many | TRBV6-5 | TGTGCCAGCAGTTACTCGAAGGGGCAGGGAGAGAACACTGAAGCTTTCTTT | CASSYSKGQGENTEAFF
TRBJ2-3 | TRBD2 | - | TRBV28 | TGTGCCAGCAGTAGCGGGAGCCCACCAGATACGCAGTATTTT | CASSSGSPPDTQYF
TRBJ2-5 | TRBD1 | many | TRBV9 | TGTGCCAGCAGCGTAGAAAGGGACAGGCGAAGGCAAGAGACCCAGTACTTC | CASSVERDRRRQETQYF
TRBJ2-7 | TRBD2 | many | TRBV6-1 | TGTGCCAGCAGCACCAACCCGGACGGGGGGGAAGAGCAGTACTTC | CASSTNPDGGEEQYF
TRBJ1-6 | - | many | TRBV12-3/TRBV12-4 | TGTGCCAGCAGTTTTACGGGGCGAGGTTCACCCCTCCACTTT | CASSFTGRGSPLHF
TRBJ2-7 | TRBD2 | many | TRBV25-1 | TGTGCCAGCAGTGTCTTTCTGTGTCTCCCCGGACTAGCGAGACACTACGAGCAGTACTTC | CASSVFLCLPGLARHYEQYF
TRBJ1-1 | - | many | TRBV27 | TGTGCCAGCAGTTTATCGTGGGGGAGTGAAGCTTTCTTT | CASSLSWGSEAFF
TRBJ2-7 | - | - | TRBV6-4 | TGTGCCAGCAGTGCAGGTATCAACGAGCAGTACTTC | CASSAGINEQYF
TRBJ1-6 | - | many | TRBV6-5 | TGTGCCAGCAGTTACTCCGGGGTCGGAAATTCACCCCTCCACTTT | CASSYSGVGNSPLHF
TRBJ2-7 | - | many | TRBV6-2/TRBV6-3 | TGTGCCAGCAGTTACTACCCCCAGGCGGAGCAGTACTTC | CASSYYPQAEQYF
TRBJ2-7 | TRBD2 | few | TRBV12-3/TRBV12-4 | TGTGCCAGCAGGGGGATTGTGCGGGGGACCTACGAGCAGTACTTC | CASRGIVRGTYEQYF
TRBJ1-2 | TRBD1 | - | TRBV11-1 | TGTGCCAGCAGCTTAGCGGACAGGGGAAGTAGCTATGGCTACACCTTC | CASSLADRGSSYGYTF
TRBJ1-1 | - | many | TRBV6-4 | TGTGCCAGCAGTGAGGGGGCGAACACTGAAGCTTTCTTT | CASSEGANTEAFF
TRBJ1-5 | - | many | TRBV28 | TGTGCCAGCAGGGGGAATCAGCCCCAGCATTTT | CASRGNQPQHF
TRBJ2-3 | - | few | TRBV11-1 | TGTGCCAGCAGCCTCACAGGGATATATACGCAGTATTTT | CASSLTGIYTQYF
TRBJ2-7 | - | many | TRBV5-1 | TGCGCCAGCAGCTTGGATGCGGGCCCGGGCTACGAGCAGTACTTC | CASSLDAGPGYEQYF
TRBJ2-7 | - | many | TRBV12-5 | TGTGCTAGTGGTATAGCCTTTGGCAGGGGAAGCTACGAGCAGTACTTC | CASGIAFGRGSYEQYF
TRBJ2-2 | TRBD1 | - | TRBV6-2/TRBV6-3 | TGTGCCAGCAAAGCCCGGGACAGAGAAACCGGGGAGCTGTTTTTT | CASKARDRETGELFF
TRBJ1-2 | - | many | TRBV5-8 | TGTGCCAGCAGCTTCTGGGGATGGAACTATGGCTACACCTTC | CASSFWGWNYGYTF
TRBJ2-2 | - | - | TRBV18 | TGTGCCAGCTCACCAACGGGACCGAGCACCGGGGAGCTGTTTTTT | CASSPTGPSTGELFF
TRBJ2-7 | - | many | TRBV30 | TGTGCCTGGAGTGTGGTGGCAGGGGGGTACGAGCAGTACTTC | CAWSVVAGGYEQYF
TRBJ2-5 | TRBD1 | - | TRBV24-1 | TGTGCCACCAGTGATTCCCAGGGGGAACAAGAGACCCAGTACTTC | CATSDSQGEQETQYF
TRBJ2-5 | - | - | TRBV7-9 | TGTGCCAGCAGACAGGGACACCTGGGGGAAGAGACCCAGTACTTC | CASRQGHLGEETQYF
TRBJ1-1 | - | many | TRBV20-1 | TGCAGTGCGATGGGGAACACTGAAGCTTTCTTT | CSAMGNTEAFF
TRBJ2-2 | TRBD1 | many | TRBV28 | TGTGCCAGCAGTCTTGGGACAGGGCACACCGGGGAGCTGTTTTTT | CASSLGTGHTGELFF
TRBJ1-1 | - | many | TRBV2 | TGTGCCAGCAGTGACGGATGGGGCACTGAAGCTTTCTTT | CASSDGWGTEAFF
TRBJ1-6 | TRBD1 | many | TRBV6-1 | TGTGCCAGCATAGACAGGGGAGGTTCACCCCTCCACTTT | CASIDRGGSPLHF
TRBJ2-3 | TRBD2 | - | TRBV29-1 | TGCAGCGTTGAATGGGGCGGGAGGGCCCTAACAGATACGCAGTATTTT | CSVEWGGRALTDTQYF
TRBJ1-4 | - | few | TRBV11-1 | TGTGCCAGCAGCCCCCGCCAGGAGGTAGACGAAAAACTGTTTTTT | CASSPRQEVDEKLFF
TRBJ2-7 | TRBD2 | many | TRBV30 | TGTGCCTGGAGTGTACGACTAGCGGGAGCCTACGAGCAGTACTTC | CAWSVRLAGAYEQYF
TRBJ2-7 | TRBD1 | few | TRBV6-5 | TGTGCCAGCAGTTACGGGACAGGGAAAGGATACGAGCAGTACTTC | CASSYGTGKGYEQYF
TRBJ1-1 | - | few | TRBV7-2 | TGTGCCAGCAGCTTAGGTTTGTCGGGTCTGACTGAAGCTTTCTTT | CASSLGLSGLTEAFF
TRBJ2-7 | TRBD1 | many | TRBV24-1 | TGTGCCACCAGTTCCGGGACAGTTCCCTACGAGCAGTACTTC | CATSSGTVPYEQYF
TRBJ2-5 | TRBD1 | - | TRBV2 | TGTGCCAGCAATCAGGGGGCAGGGGAGACCCAGTACTTC | CASNQGAGETQYF
TRBJ1-3 | TRBD1 | many | TRBV12-3/TRBV12-4 | TGTGCCAGCAGTCGACCTTCAGGGGGTGCTGGAAACACCATATATTTT | CASSRPSGGAGNTIYF
TRBJ2-7 | TRBD2 | - | TRBV6-1 | TGTGCCAGTCTATACGGGACTAGCGGCTACGAGCAGTACTTC | CASLYGTSGYEQYF
TRBJ2-6 | TRBD1 | many | TRBV12-3/TRBV12-4 | TGTGCCAGCAGTTTAGTGGGACAGGGAATCTCTGGGGCCAACGTCCTGACTTTC | CASSLVGQGISGANVLTF